The 19 T cell receptor beta chains given below trace back to one sample, sequenced in a study of follicular helper T cells after annual influenza vaccination. Stated time point: 2015-2016 season, pre-vaccination. Some clones are missing from TCRdb's copy, which holds only in-frame ones; the method was immunoSEQ multiplex PCR. The table shows about 10,000 clones, with 70% to 90% occurring only once. Sequencing was performed on CXCR5+ CD38- circulating T follicular helper cells from blood, taken on the day of influenza vaccination. The subset: circulating Tfh, non-naive CD4+CXCR5+PD-1+ (ICOS+CD38+ or ICOS-CD38-). The receptor set was obtained from an adult who received the influenza vaccine.

The chain uses TRBV7-2 and TRBJ2-4, with 7 bases fitting TRBD2. The CDR3 runs to 14 residues. V was pared by 2 bases and J by 8 bases, with 6 bases of the junction left unmatched. In germline, CDR1 is SGHTA, CDR2 FQGNSA. Here the CDR3 reads CASSLSSGGDIQYF. CDR3 DNA: TGTGCCAGCAGCTTAAGTAGTGGGGGGGACATTCAGTACTTC.

This sequence joins TRBV5-1 and TRBJ2-3, with TRBD2 matching 8 bases. Germline-derived CDR1 and CDR2 are SGHRS and YFSETQ. This CDR3 comprises 14 residues. Trimming at V came to 0 bases and at J to 4 bases, leaving 1 base not matched to a gene. The CDR3 loop reads CASSLAAGADTQYF. CDR3 bases: TGCGCCAGCAGCTTGGCAGCGGGGGCAGATACGCAGTATTTT.

V gene TRBV18 combines with J gene TRBJ2-3, with TRBD2 identical over 11 bases. The germline V gene has CDR1 KGHSH and CDR2 LQKENI. The CDR3 has 16 residues. With 1 base clipped from V and 5 bases from J, the junction kept 5 bases outside the gene matches. The CDR3 is CASSPLAGGQKDTQYF. The CDR3 DNA sequence: TGTGCCAGCTCACCACTAGCGGGGGGGCAAAAAGATACGCAGTATTTT.

About this clone itself: Other DNA sequences of this sample code for an identical CDR3. The chain uses TRBV4-3 and TRBJ1-5; TRBD1 might be the D (6 bases). The CDR3 has 15 residues. The germline gives CDR1 LGHNA, CDR2 YSLEER. V lost 6 bases to trimming and J lost 7 bases, with 19 bases between them. This chain's CDR3 is CASSRGRGMGQPQHF. Here the CDR3 DNA reads TGCGCCAGCAGTCGGGGGCGGGGGATGGGGCAGCCCCAGCATTTT.

The rearrangement uses TRBV19 and TRBJ1-1; TRBD1 is a possible D gene (5 bases). Between the trimmed V and J ends, which lost 3 bases and 4 bases, there was a span of 9 bases. The length of the CDR3 is 13 residues. The germline V gene encodes CDR1 LNHDA and CDR2 SQIVND (reference sequence). CDR3 region: CASSISRVTEAFF. As DNA, the CDR3 is TGTGCCAGTAGTATTTCCAGGGTCACTGAAGCTTTCTTT. The full variable domain, in which reference TRBV19 and TRBJ1-1 provide the parts outside the CDR3, is DGGITQSPKYLFRKEGQNVTLSCEQNLNHDAMYWYRQDPGQGLRLIYYSQIVNDFQKGDIAEGYSVSREKKESFPLTVTSAQKNPTAFYLCASSISRVTEAFFGQGTRLTVV.

This rearrangement joins TRBV18 to TRBJ2-1; D call uncertain. CDR1 and CDR2 from the germline V gene are KGHSH and LQKENI. This CDR3 spans 14 amino acids. The V and J ends lost 3 bases and 5 bases respectively, with 11 bases between them. CDR3 sequence reads: CASSPLGRDNEQFF. The CDR3 DNA reads as TGTGCCAGCTCACCCCTAGGGCGCGACAATGAGCAGTTCTTC.

This chain joins TRBV18 and TRBJ1-1, with 7 bases aligning to TRBD1. V lost 0 bases, J lost 0 bases, and 4 bases stayed unmatched. In germline, CDR1 is KGHSH, CDR2 LQKENI. The CDR3 has 16 residues. CDR3 bases: TGTGCCAGCTCACCACCTTCAGGGGGGGTGAACACTGAAGCTTTCTTT. Its protein product is CASSPPSGGVNTEAFF.

The chain combines TRBV7-2 with TRBJ2-3; 8 positions agree with TRBD1. Germline CDR1 SGHTA, CDR2 FQGNSA. Trimming took 6 bases from V and 4 from J; bases not matched to a gene: 6. The CDR3 runs 14 residues. This CDR3 is CASSRDRGADTQYF. In DNA, the CDR3 is TGTGCCAGCAGTCGCGACAGGGGAGCAGATACGCAGTATTTT.

The V gene is TRBV10-1, the J gene TRBJ2-2, with D perhaps given as TRBD1 or TRBD2 (6 bases each). This CDR3 spans 14 amino acids. V was clipped by 7 bases and J by 3 bases, with 12 bases between them. Looked up from germline, CDR1 is WNHNN and CDR2 is SYGVQD (reference sequence). CDR3 protein: CASKEGEYTGELFF. The CDR3 bases are TGCGCCAGCAAGGAGGGGGAGTACACCGGGGAGCTGTTTTTT.

This clone was seen a single time. The chain carries TRBV5-1 and TRBJ2-2, with D uncertain. The germline gives CDR1 SGHRS, CDR2 YFSETQ. The V and J ends lost 4 bases and 3 bases respectively, with 10 bases between them. The CDR3 is 14 amino acids. The CDR3 DNA reads as TGCGCCAGCAGCCCCCAATCGGACACCGGGGAGCTGTTTTTT. It encodes CASSPQSDTGELFF.

The gene calls are TRBV7-8 and TRBJ1-1; D possibly corresponds to TRBD1 (5 bases). Germline V CDR1 and CDR2: SGHVS, FQNEAQ. This CDR3 region has 13 residues. V gave up 5 bases and J gave up 2 bases, with 9 bases separating them. Written as DNA, the CDR3 is TGTGCCAGCAGCCAAGACAGAAACACTGAAGCTTTCTTT. It translates to CASSQDRNTEAFF.

This clone was seen once. The rearrangement joins TRBV6-6 to TRBJ2-3; 14 bases line up with TRBD2. CDR1 MNHNY and CDR2 SVGAGI come from the germline V gene (reference sequence). The V and J ends lost 6 bases and 3 bases, in that order; junction bases with no gene match: 5. The CDR3 has 16 residues. The CDR3 spells CASRRLAGGPTDTQYF. The CDR3 DNA follows: TGTGCCAGCAGACGACTAGCGGGGGGGCCTACAGATACGCAGTATTTT.

The V gene is TRBV5-1, the J gene TRBJ2-3; D is possibly TRBD2 (6 bases). The germline V and J ends were trimmed by 4 bases and 2 bases, with 17 bases remaining between them. The CDR3 is 16 residues long. Germline values: CDR1 SGHRS, CDR2 YFSETQ. CDR3 DNA sequence: TGCGCCAGCAGCCCCCGTTCTAGCGCAATCACAGATACGCAGTATTTT. This codes for CASSPRSSAITDTQYF.

V usage is TRBV12-5 and J usage is TRBJ2-7; either TRBD1 or TRBD2 may fit D (5 bases each). With 3 bases removed from V and 6 bases from J, the gap between germline ends came to 9 bases. The CDR3 runs to 12 residues. The germline V gene has CDR1 LGHNT and CDR2 FRNRAP. The CDR3 here is CASGFWGTEQYF. The DNA of the CDR3 is TGTGCTAGTGGTTTTTGGGGGACCGAGCAGTACTTC.

The rearrangement uses TRBV10-3 and TRBJ2-2; D not resolved. The V gene's germline CDR1 is ENHRY and CDR2 SYGVKD. Trimming removed 8 bases from V and 3 bases from J, with 10 bases in between. The CDR3 is made up of 13 amino acids. CDR3 nucleotide sequence: TGTGCCATCTCGTTGGGCGACACCGGGGAGCTGTTTTTT. It specifies CAISLGDTGELFF.

The sample holds one count of this clone. This rearrangement joins TRBV6-5 to TRBJ1-1; 8 bases are a match to TRBD1. V lost 6 bases, J lost 2 bases, and 5 bases stayed unmatched. Germline CDR1 MNHEY, CDR2 SVGAGI. The CDR3 spans 14 residues. The CDR3 nucleotides read TGTGCCAGCAGCTCTCAGGGGGCAAACACTGAAGCTTTCTTT. Its translation: CASSSQGANTEAFF.

This clone was seen only once. The chain couples TRBV7-8 to TRBJ1-4; tentative D call: TRBD1 (5 bases). The CDR3 extends over 14 amino acids. Trimming took off 3 bases at V and 4 bases at J, with 9 bases between the two ends. Germline assignment: CDR1 SGHVS and CDR2 FQNEAQ. Here the CDR3 DNA reads TGTGCCAGCAGCTTGGGACCGAATAATGAAAAACTGTTTTTT. Translating gives CASSLGPNNEKLFF.

J is TRBJ2-3 and V is TRBV9; 8 bases align to TRBD2. Trimming took 2 bases from V and 1 from J; bases not matched to a gene: 3. The CDR3 totals 15 residues. Per germline, CDR1 SGDLS and CDR2 YYNGEE. DNA for the CDR3: TGTGCCAGCAGCGTCGAAGCGGGGGGCACAGATACGCAGTATTTT. Encoded protein: CASSVEAGGTDTQYF.

The V and J genes are TRBV4-1 and TRBJ1-1; D perhaps matches TRBD1 (5 bases). The ends were cut back, 2 bases at V and 2 bases at J, with 24 bases in the middle. Germline CDR1 and CDR2: MGHRA and YSYEKL. CDR3 length: 19 amino acids. The CDR3 loop is CASSQLVSPRDSYNTEAFF. The DNA for the CDR3 is TGCGCCAGCAGCCAACTTGTCTCCCCCCGAGACAGCTATAACACTGAAGCTTTCTTT.